Listed below are T cell receptor beta chains from one sample, sequenced in a study of T-cell reconstitution after alpha-beta-depleted transplantation in children. TCRdb re-called the PCR reads through MiXCR, storing one row per CDR3 protein. The sample shows 100,000 to 120,000 distinct CDR3 sequences, 10% of them seen only once. The specimen comprised PBMCs from the stem cell graft donor, sampled from the stem cell graft. Receptors originate from a human donor who donated a stem cell graft to a child with acute lymphoblastic leukemia. The CDR3 runs from the conserved cysteine through the conserved F or W. D genes are given only for firm matches. The size of a clone is reported for some rows only, either as once, few or many, or as a class for expanded clones.

J gene: TRBJ2-2; clone size: many; D gene: TRBD2; V gene: TRBV10-1; CDR3 protein: CASSRMGGGNTGELFF; CDR3 DNA: TGCGCCAGCAGTCGCATGGGCGGGGGTAACACCGGGGAGCTGTTTTTT
J gene: TRBJ2-7; clone size: many; D gene: NA; V gene: TRBV19; CDR3 protein: CASSHRPYEQYF; CDR3 DNA: TGTGCCAGTAGTCACAGGCCCTACGAGCAGTACTTC
J gene: TRBJ2-1; clone size: many; D gene: TRBD2; V gene: TRBV12-3/TRBV12-4; CDR3 protein: CASSTSGGGYNEQFF; CDR3 DNA: TGTGCCAGCAGTACGAGCGGGGGCGGCTACAATGAGCAGTTCTTC
J gene: TRBJ2-1; clone size: many; D gene: TRBD1; V gene: TRBV4-1; CDR3 protein: CASNDRGYNEQFF; CDR3 DNA: TGCGCCAGCAACGACAGGGGATACAATGAGCAGTTCTTC
J gene: TRBJ1-2; clone size: few; D gene: NA; V gene: TRBV30; CDR3 protein: CAWRPPPDRSNYGYTF; CDR3 DNA: TGTGCCTGGAGGCCCCCCCCGGACCGATCAAACTATGGCTACACCTTC
J gene: TRBJ2-3; clone size: many; D gene: NA; V gene: TRBV7-2; CDR3 protein: CASTPLNAGTDTQYF; CDR3 DNA: TGTGCCAGCACCCCCCTGAACGCAGGCACAGATACGCAGTATTTT
J gene: TRBJ2-2; clone size: many; D gene: TRBD2; V gene: TRBV6-2/TRBV6-3; CDR3 protein: CASSTGTSGSGGTGELFF; CDR3 DNA: TGTGCCAGCAGTACCGGGACTAGCGGGAGTGGAGGCACCGGGGAGCTGTTTTTT
J gene: TRBJ2-3; clone size: many; D gene: NA; V gene: TRBV12-3/TRBV12-4; CDR3 protein: CASSLSGGATDTQYF; CDR3 DNA: TGTGCCAGCAGTTTATCCGGGGGTGCCACAGATACGCAGTATTTT
J gene: TRBJ1-2; clone size: many; D gene: NA; V gene: TRBV4-1; CDR3 protein: CASSQGTSRSYTF; CDR3 DNA: TGCGCCAGCAGCCAAGGAACATCTCGTAGCTACACCTTC
J gene: TRBJ1-1; clone size: many; D gene: TRBD1; V gene: TRBV29-1; CDR3 protein: CSVDTGVKTEAFF; CDR3 DNA: TGCAGCGTTGATACAGGGGTAAAAACTGAAGCTTTCTTT
J gene: TRBJ2-7; clone size: many; D gene: TRBD1; V gene: TRBV5-6; CDR3 protein: CASSSGQAFSYEQYF; CDR3 DNA: TGTGCCAGCAGCTCCGGACAGGCGTTCTCCTACGAGCAGTACTTC
J gene: TRBJ2-5; clone size: many; D gene: NA; V gene: TRBV5-1; CDR3 protein: CASSGRRGLNEETQYF; CDR3 DNA: TGCGCCAGCTCCGGGAGAAGGGGCCTGAACGAAGAGACCCAGTACTTC
J gene: TRBJ1-3; clone size: many; D gene: NA; V gene: TRBV28; CDR3 protein: CASNSGVGNTIYF; CDR3 DNA: TGTGCCAGCAATTCGGGGGTCGGAAACACCATATATTTT
J gene: TRBJ1-2; clone size: many; D gene: TRBD1; V gene: TRBV7-2; CDR3 protein: CASSFLGTELNYGYTF; CDR3 DNA: TGTGCCAGCAGCTTCCTTGGGACAGAACTCAATTATGGCTACACCTTC
J gene: TRBJ2-1; clone size: many; D gene: NA; V gene: TRBV5-1; CDR3 protein: CASSLDTSSSQLF; CDR3 DNA: TGCGCCAGCAGCCTGGACACGTCGAGTTCTCAGCTCTTC
J gene: TRBJ1-5; clone size: many; D gene: NA; V gene: TRBV7-2; CDR3 protein: CASSLVGVLGNQPQHF; CDR3 DNA: TGTGCCAGCAGCTTAGTGGGGGTTTTGGGCAATCAGCCCCAGCATTTT
J gene: TRBJ2-7; clone size: many; D gene: NA; V gene: TRBV30; CDR3 protein: CAWSVQLSVSYEQYF; CDR3 DNA: TGTGCCTGGAGTGTACAACTTTCGGTCTCCTACGAGCAGTACTTC
J gene: TRBJ2-7; clone size: many; D gene: NA; V gene: TRBV15; CDR3 protein: CATSLDPNGEQYF; CDR3 DNA: TGTGCCACCAGCCTAGACCCGAATGGGGAGCAGTACTTC
J gene: TRBJ2-7; clone size: many; D gene: NA; V gene: TRBV20-1; CDR3 protein: CSAPDPSGYEQYF; CDR3 DNA: TGCAGTGCTCCGGACCCCTCGGGCTACGAGCAGTACTTC
J gene: TRBJ1-1; clone size: NA; D gene: NA; V gene: TRBV7-9; CDR3 protein: CASSLGGASEAFF; CDR3 DNA: TGTGCCAGCAGCTTAGGAGGGGCCTCCGAAGCTTTCTTT
J gene: TRBJ2-5; clone size: many; D gene: TRBD1; V gene: TRBV20-1; CDR3 protein: CSAPPRRTGLQETQYF; CDR3 DNA: TGCAGTGCCCCCCCACGGCGGACAGGGTTGCAAGAGACCCAGTACTTC
J gene: TRBJ2-3; clone size: few; D gene: NA; V gene: TRBV20-1; CDR3 protein: CSASGGRWDTQYF; CDR3 DNA: TGCAGTGCTAGCGGGGGTAGGTGGGATACGCAGTATTTT
J gene: TRBJ2-7; clone size: many; D gene: NA; V gene: TRBV20-1; CDR3 protein: CSARGDPNTQYF; CDR3 DNA: TGCAGTGCTAGAGGGGACCCTAACACGCAGTACTTC
J gene: TRBJ1-1; clone size: many; D gene: NA; V gene: TRBV12-3/TRBV12-4; CDR3 protein: CASNMQGAAFF; CDR3 DNA: TGTGCCAGCAATATGCAGGGTGCAGCTTTCTTT
J gene: TRBJ2-4; clone size: many; D gene: NA; V gene: TRBV19; CDR3 protein: CASGDRLGKNIQYF; CDR3 DNA: TGTGCCAGTGGGGACCGTCTAGGCAAAAACATTCAGTACTTC
J gene: TRBJ1-2; clone size: many; D gene: TRBD1; V gene: TRBV20-1; CDR3 protein: CSALRQGAVYGYTF; CDR3 DNA: TGCAGTGCCCTCCGACAGGGGGCCGTCTATGGCTACACCTTC
J gene: TRBJ2-1; clone size: many; D gene: TRBD2; V gene: TRBV10-2; CDR3 protein: CASSEWGLAGGDEQFF; CDR3 DNA: TGCGCCAGCAGTGAGTGGGGACTAGCGGGGGGCGATGAGCAGTTCTTC
J gene: TRBJ2-1; clone size: NA; D gene: TRBD1; V gene: TRBV7-7; CDR3 protein: CASGPPGTGSYNEQFF; CDR3 DNA: TGTGCCAGCGGACCCCCCGGGACAGGCTCCTACAATGAGCAGTTCTTC
J gene: TRBJ1-5; clone size: many; D gene: NA; V gene: TRBV12-3/TRBV12-4; CDR3 protein: CASADQDSNQPQHF; CDR3 DNA: TGTGCCAGCGCAGATCAGGATAGCAATCAGCCCCAGCATTTT
J gene: TRBJ2-1; clone size: many; D gene: NA; V gene: TRBV12-3/TRBV12-4; CDR3 protein: CASKGAGVVYNEQFF; CDR3 DNA: TGTGCCAGCAAGGGGGCGGGAGTGGTCTACAATGAGCAGTTCTTC
J gene: TRBJ2-5; clone size: many; D gene: TRBD2; V gene: TRBV7-9; CDR3 protein: CASSLVRGLAGQETQYF; CDR3 DNA: TGTGCCAGCAGCTTAGTCAGGGGCCTAGCGGGGCAAGAGACCCAGTACTTC
J gene: TRBJ1-4; clone size: NA; D gene: NA; V gene: TRBV3-1; CDR3 protein: CASSQDPGNEKLFF; CDR3 DNA: TGTGCCAGCAGCCAAGATCCAGGGAATGAAAAACTGTTTTTT
J gene: TRBJ2-2; clone size: few; D gene: TRBD2; V gene: TRBV27; CDR3 protein: CASGLAGGPTGELFF; CDR3 DNA: TGTGCCAGCGGGCTAGCGGGGGGGCCCACCGGGGAGCTGTTTTTT
J gene: TRBJ1-2; clone size: NA; D gene: TRBD1; V gene: TRBV20-1; CDR3 protein: CSASHPTGDYGYTF; CDR3 DNA: TGCAGTGCTAGCCACCCCACAGGGGACTATGGCTACACCTTC
J gene: TRBJ1-4; clone size: many; D gene: NA; V gene: TRBV7-2; CDR3 protein: CASSSNGDEKLFF; CDR3 DNA: TGTGCCAGCAGCTCGAACGGTGATGAAAAACTGTTTTTT
J gene: TRBJ2-5; clone size: many; D gene: TRBD1; V gene: TRBV5-1; CDR3 protein: CASSLGSGQGPGETQYF; CDR3 DNA: TGCGCCAGCAGCTTGGGGTCGGGACAGGGACCCGGGGAGACCCAGTACTTC
J gene: TRBJ1-1; clone size: many; D gene: NA; V gene: TRBV7-2; CDR3 protein: CASRSRAEIEAFF; CDR3 DNA: TGTGCCAGCAGGTCCCGGGCCGAGATTGAAGCTTTCTTT
J gene: TRBJ2-5; clone size: many; D gene: TRBD1; V gene: TRBV20-1; CDR3 protein: CSAILGQGQETQYF; CDR3 DNA: TGCAGTGCTATCTTAGGACAGGGGCAAGAGACCCAGTACTTC
J gene: TRBJ2-5; clone size: many; D gene: NA; V gene: TRBV20-1; CDR3 protein: CSARDRGLGETQYF; CDR3 DNA: TGCAGTGCTAGAGATCGGGGGTTAGGGGAGACCCAGTACTTC
J gene: TRBJ1-1; clone size: NA; D gene: TRBD1; V gene: TRBV19; CDR3 protein: CASSITGVVEAFF; CDR3 DNA: TGTGCCAGTAGTATCACAGGGGTTGTGGAAGCTTTCTTT
J gene: TRBJ2-2; clone size: many; D gene: NA; V gene: TRBV12-3/TRBV12-4; CDR3 protein: CASRPDWDAGELFF; CDR3 DNA: TGTGCCAGCAGGCCCGACTGGGACGCCGGGGAGCTGTTTTTT
J gene: TRBJ1-5; clone size: many; D gene: NA; V gene: TRBV20-1; CDR3 protein: CSALRVSGNQPQHF; CDR3 DNA: TGCAGTGCCCTAAGGGTGAGCGGCAATCAGCCCCAGCATTTT
J gene: TRBJ2-7; clone size: many; D gene: NA; V gene: TRBV15; CDR3 protein: CATSRDYAENEQYF; CDR3 DNA: TGTGCCACCAGCAGAGATTATGCCGAAAACGAGCAGTACTTC